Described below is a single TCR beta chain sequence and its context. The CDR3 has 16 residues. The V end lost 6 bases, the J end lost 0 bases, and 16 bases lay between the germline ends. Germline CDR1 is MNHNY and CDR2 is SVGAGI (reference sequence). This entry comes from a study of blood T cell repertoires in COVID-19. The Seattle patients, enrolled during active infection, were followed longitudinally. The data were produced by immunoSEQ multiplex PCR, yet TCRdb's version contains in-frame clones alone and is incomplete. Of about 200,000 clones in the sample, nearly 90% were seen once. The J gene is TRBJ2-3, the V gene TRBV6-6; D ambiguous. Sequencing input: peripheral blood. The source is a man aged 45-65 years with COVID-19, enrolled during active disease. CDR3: CASSLADTTSTDTQYF. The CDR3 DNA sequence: TGTGCCAGCAGCCTCGCAGACACCACCAGCACAGATACGCAGTATTTT.